This T cell receptor (beta chain) was captured by sequencing in a study of beta chain features in type 1 diabetes. The sequenced template was cDNA made from the entire isolated RNA. The table came from immunoSEQ multiplex PCR; TCRdb's copy has only in-frame clones and leaves some out. The table has 130,000 to 150,000 clones, 9% to 9.5% seen once. The sample holds a few counts of this clone. The specimen sequenced was central memory CD4+ T cells from blood. The TCR originated in a man younger than 30 in good health.

The CDR3 sequence is CASSEGAFGANVLTF. The CDR3 region has the DNA TGCGCCAGCAGTGAGGGGGCCTTTGGGGCCAACGTCCTGACTTTC. J is TRBJ2-6 and V is TRBV5-1, with 7 bases lining up with TRBD1. The germline V gene has CDR1 SGHRS and CDR2 YFSETQ. V lost 5 bases and J lost 3; bases outside the gene matches: 5. The CDR3 has 15 residues.